This T cell receptor (beta chain) was sequenced for a study of T cell clonotyping in hematopoietic cell transplantation. Study results and limitations: Recipient TCR diversity dropped after transplant; expanded clonotypes rose from day 30 to 180. Higher Inverse Simpson Index values in graft donor and pretransplant recipient predicted broader posttransplant TCR diversity.

Note on this clone: Its antigen remains unknown.

Sequenced by immunoSEQ multiplex PCR; TCRdb stores in-frame clones only, minus some. The sample comprises about 11,000 clones, about half of which are singletons, and about 7.7% rests with the top ten. This sequence was found in a male patient aged 45-60 years who had an allogeneic stem cell transplant from an unrelated donor, so the T cells may come from the graft donor. Some clones in this sample may be carry-over from other donors' samples. This sample comprised PBMCs, obtained 30 days after allogeneic stem cell transplant.

CDR3 loop: CASSVGIQPYEQYF. The CDR3 bases are TGTGCCAGCAGCGTAGGCATACAGCCCTACGAGCAGTACTTC. The gene calls are TRBV9 and TRBJ2-7; D unclear. V shed 0 bases and J shed 2 bases, with 9 bases lying between them. The germline V gene encodes CDR1 SGDLS and CDR2 YYNGEE. The CDR3 is 14 amino acids.